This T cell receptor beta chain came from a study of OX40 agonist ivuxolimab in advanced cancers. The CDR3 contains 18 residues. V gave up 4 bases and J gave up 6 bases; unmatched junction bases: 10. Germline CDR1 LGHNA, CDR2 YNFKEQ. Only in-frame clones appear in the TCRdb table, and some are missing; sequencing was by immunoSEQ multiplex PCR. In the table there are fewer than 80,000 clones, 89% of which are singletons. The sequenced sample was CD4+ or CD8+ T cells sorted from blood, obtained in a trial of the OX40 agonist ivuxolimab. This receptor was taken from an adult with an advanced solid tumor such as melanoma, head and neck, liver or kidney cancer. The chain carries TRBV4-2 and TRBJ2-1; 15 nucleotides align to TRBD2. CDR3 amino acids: CASSPRTSGRAGTNEQFF. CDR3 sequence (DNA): TGTGCCAGCAGCCCCCGGACTAGCGGGAGGGCCGGAACCAATGAGCAGTTCTTC.